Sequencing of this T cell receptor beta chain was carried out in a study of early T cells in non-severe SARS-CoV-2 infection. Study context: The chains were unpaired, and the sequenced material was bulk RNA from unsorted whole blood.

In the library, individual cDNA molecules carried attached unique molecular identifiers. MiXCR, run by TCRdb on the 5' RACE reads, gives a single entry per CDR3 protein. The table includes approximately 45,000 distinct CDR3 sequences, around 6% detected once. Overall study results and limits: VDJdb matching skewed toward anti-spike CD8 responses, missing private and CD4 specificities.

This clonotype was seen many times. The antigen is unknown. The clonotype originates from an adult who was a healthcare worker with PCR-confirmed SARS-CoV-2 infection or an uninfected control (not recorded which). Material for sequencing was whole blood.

The CDR3 loop reads CASSFGDGGSPLHF. The CDR3 region has the DNA TGCGCCAGCAGCTTTGGCGACGGCGGTTCACCCCTCCACTTT. The chain links TRBV5-1 to TRBJ1-6; D unresolved. From germline, CDR1 is SGHRS and CDR2 YFSETQ. This CDR3 comprises 14 residues. V lost 2 bases and J lost 9, with 12 bases in between.